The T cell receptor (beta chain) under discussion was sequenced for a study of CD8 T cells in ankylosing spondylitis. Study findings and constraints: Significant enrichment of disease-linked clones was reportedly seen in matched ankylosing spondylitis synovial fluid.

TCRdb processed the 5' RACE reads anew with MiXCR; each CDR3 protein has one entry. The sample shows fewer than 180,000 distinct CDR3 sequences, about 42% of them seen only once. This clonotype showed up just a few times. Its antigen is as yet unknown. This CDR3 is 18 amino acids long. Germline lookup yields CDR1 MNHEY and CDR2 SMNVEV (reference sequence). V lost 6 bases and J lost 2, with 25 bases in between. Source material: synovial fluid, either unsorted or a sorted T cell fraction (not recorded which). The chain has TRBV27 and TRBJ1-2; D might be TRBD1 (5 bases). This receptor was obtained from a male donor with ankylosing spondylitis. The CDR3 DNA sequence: TGTGCCAGCAGCCCGCTACGGTCCCTTTCCGGGGGAAACTATGGCTACACCTTC. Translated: CASSPLRSLSGGNYGYTF.